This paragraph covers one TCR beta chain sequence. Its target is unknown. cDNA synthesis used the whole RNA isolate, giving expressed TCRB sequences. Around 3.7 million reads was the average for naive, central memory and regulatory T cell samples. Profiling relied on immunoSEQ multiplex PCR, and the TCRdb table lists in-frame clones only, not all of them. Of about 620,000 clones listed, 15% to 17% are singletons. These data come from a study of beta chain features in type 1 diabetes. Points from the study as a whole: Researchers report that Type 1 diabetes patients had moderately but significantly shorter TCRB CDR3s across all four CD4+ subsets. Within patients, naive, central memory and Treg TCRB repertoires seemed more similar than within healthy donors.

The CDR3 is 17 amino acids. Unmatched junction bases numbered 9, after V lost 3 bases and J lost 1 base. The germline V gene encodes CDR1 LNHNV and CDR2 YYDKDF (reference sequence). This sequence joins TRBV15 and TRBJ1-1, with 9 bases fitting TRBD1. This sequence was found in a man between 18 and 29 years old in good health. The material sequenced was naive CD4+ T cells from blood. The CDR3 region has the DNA TGTGCCACCAGCAGGGGGACAGGGAGAGGGACGAACACTGAAGCTTTCTTT. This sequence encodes CATSRGTGRGTNTEAFF.